This T cell receptor beta chain was sequenced for a study of technical replicates of blood from a few donors. V was shortened by 1 base and J by 8 bases, with 12 bases between the two germline ends. The CDR3 spans 14 residues. Germline-derived CDR1 and CDR2 are SGHRS and YFSETQ. The protocol was immunoSEQ multiplex PCR, while the TCRdb copy is restricted to in-frame clones and leaves out a portion. The data show 74,000 or so clones, 96% seen once. The receptor was derived from a human donor in good health. The chain carries TRBV5-1 and TRBJ1-4, with D possibly being TRBD1 (5 bases). Source material: T cells isolated from PBMCs. The CDR3 DNA sequence: TGCGCCAGCAGCTTGCAGGGTGCGGAGGAAAAACTGTTTTTT. Amino acid sequence: CASSLQGAEEKLFF.